These 6 T cell receptor beta chains were sequenced from one sample in a study of shared clonotypes between healthy human individuals. The repertoire was sequenced with immunoSEQ multiplex PCR; TCRdb's copy has only in-frame clones and lacks some. Of approximately 1,500,000 clones listed, 95% to 99% are singletons. Sequencing input: naive CD4+ T cells sorted from blood. Subset described: CD45RA+ positively selected. The receptor set was obtained from a man aged 25-45 years in good health.

Concerning this clone: The sample has other DNA sequences that encode this CDR3 too. The rearrangement links TRBV9 to TRBJ2-5; the D call may be TRBD1 or TRBD2 (5 bases each). This CDR3 spans 12 amino acids. The germline CDR1 and CDR2 sequences are SGDLS and YYNGEE. Trimming took off 0 bases at V and 8 bases at J, with 8 bases between the two ends. DNA for the CDR3: TGTGCCAGCAGCGTAGTGGGGGAAACCCAGTACTTC. This gives the protein CASSVVGETQYF.

The chain has TRBV5-1 and TRBJ1-1; 10 bases align to TRBD1. The V gene end was trimmed by 4 bases and the J gene end by 1 base; junction bases not matched to a gene: 13. Germline CDR1 is SGHRS and CDR2 is YFSETQ. This CDR3 is 18 amino acids long. CDR3 coding DNA: TGCGCCAGCAGCAAAGCGACAGGGGGCGTCTTGACGAACACTGAAGCTTTCTTT. As protein: CASSKATGGVLTNTEAFF.

This clone was counted once. This chain joins TRBV4-2 and TRBJ2-7, with D uncertain. The CDR3 is 15 amino acids. Germline-derived CDR1 and CDR2 are LGHNA and YNFKEQ. V was shortened by 0 bases and J by 6 bases, with 15 bases between the two germline ends. CDR3 sequence (DNA): TGTGCCAGCAGCCAAGATCCCCACTCCGTCCCCGAGCAGTACTTC. It yields the protein CASSQDPHSVPEQYF.

V is TRBV10-3 and J is TRBJ2-1; perhaps D is TRBD1 or TRBD2 (7 bases each). CDR1 and CDR2 from the germline V gene are ENHRY and SYGVKD. CDR3 size: 16 residues. V lost 3 bases to trimming and J lost 0 bases, with 12 bases between them. For the CDR3, the DNA is TGTGCCATCAGTGACCAGGGGGGGAGCTCCTACAATGAGCAGTTCTTC. Translation gives CAISDQGGSSYNEQFF.

This clone was seen only once. This chain connects TRBV23-1 to TRBJ2-3, with a weak D call TRBD2 (5 bases). TRBV23-1 falls under the ORF class, with uncertain function. The CDR3 loop spans 19 amino acids. The ends were cut back, 0 bases at V and 6 bases at J, with 25 bases in the middle. The CDR3 sequence: CASSQSTQRRYYLSDTQYF. The DNA for the CDR3 is TGCGCCAGCAGTCAATCAACTCAAAGGAGGTACTATTTATCGGATACGCAGTATTTT.

The V call is TRBV4-1, the J call TRBJ1-2; 10 bases map to TRBD1. This CDR3 contains 13 residues. J was trimmed by 6 bases and V by 5 bases; bases with no gene match: 3. The V gene's germline CDR1 is MGHRA and CDR2 YSYEKL. The CDR3 region is CASSVTGGDGYTF. CDR3 bases: TGCGCCAGCAGCGTGACAGGGGGCGATGGCTACACCTTC.